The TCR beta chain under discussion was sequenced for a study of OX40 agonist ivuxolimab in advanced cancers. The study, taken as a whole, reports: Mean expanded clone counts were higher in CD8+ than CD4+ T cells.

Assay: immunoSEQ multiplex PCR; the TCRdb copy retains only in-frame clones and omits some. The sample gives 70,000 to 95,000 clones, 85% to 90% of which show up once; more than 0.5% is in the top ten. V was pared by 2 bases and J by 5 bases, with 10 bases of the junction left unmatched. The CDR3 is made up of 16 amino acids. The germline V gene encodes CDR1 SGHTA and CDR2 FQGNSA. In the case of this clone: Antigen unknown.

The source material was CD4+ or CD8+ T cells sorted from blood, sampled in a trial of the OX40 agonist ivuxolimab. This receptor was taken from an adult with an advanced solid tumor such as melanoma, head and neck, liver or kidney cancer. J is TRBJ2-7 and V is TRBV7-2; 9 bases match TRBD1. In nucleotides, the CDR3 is TGTGCCAGCAGCTTATTCGCTGGACAGGGGAGGAACGAGCAGTACTTC. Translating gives CASSLFAGQGRNEQYF.